The 19 T cell receptor beta chains presented below share a single source sample, sequenced in a study of blood T cell repertoires in COVID-19. TCRdb's table, derived via immunoSEQ multiplex PCR, lists solely in-frame clones and lacks some. The sample records about 130,000 clones, roughly 90% being singletons. Sequencing was performed on peripheral blood. These TCRs come from a man aged 45-65 years with COVID-19, enrolled during active disease.

The gene calls are TRBV10-3 and TRBJ2-3; D is undetermined. The CDR3 contains 14 residues. Germline CDR1 reads ENHRY; CDR2 reads SYGVKD. V was trimmed by 8 bases and J by 0 bases, leaving 12 bases between them. The CDR3 DNA reads as TGTGCCATCTCCGCACATTCTAGCACAGATACGCAGTATTTT. Its translation: CAISAHSSTDTQYF.

The J gene is TRBJ1-1, the V gene TRBV3-1 (or the pseudogene TRBV3-2); possible D gene TRBD1, 5 bases. The length of the CDR3 is 13 residues. Trimming pared 1 base from V and 5 bases from J, leaving 8 bases between. CDR1 is LGHDT, CDR2 YNNKEL, per germline (reference sequence). The CDR3 sequence: CASSQAGTTEAFF. The CDR3 nucleotides are TGTGCCAGCAGCCAAGCGGGGACTACTGAAGCTTTCTTT.

This clone has only one observation. This same CDR3 is encoded by further DNA sequences in the sample. The gene calls are TRBV5-4 and TRBJ1-1; D not certain. Per the germline V gene, CDR1 is SGHNT and CDR2 is YYREEE (reference sequence). This CDR3 has 14 amino acids. The V end lost 0 bases, the J end lost 1 base, and 7 bases lay between the germline ends. The CDR3 reads CASSLEQPNTEAFF. CDR3 nucleotides: TGTGCCAGCAGCTTGGAACAGCCGAACACTGAAGCTTTCTTT. Combining the CDR3 with reference TRBV5-4 and TRBJ1-1 gives the whole variable domain ETGVTQSPTHLIKTRGQQVTLRCSSQSGHNTVSWYQQALGQGPQFIFQYYREEENGRGNFPPRFSGLQFPNYSSELNVNALELDDSALYLCASSLEQPNTEAFFGQGTRLTVV.

This clone has a single count. The chain employs TRBV11-1 and TRBJ2-5, with D uncertain. The CDR3 has 16 amino acids. Germline V CDR1 and CDR2: SGHAT, FQDESV (reference sequence). Trimming stripped 3 bases from V and 2 bases from J, with 16 bases between. DNA of the CDR3: TGTGCCAGCAGCTTTAACGGCAGGCAATGGCAAGAGACCCAGTACTTC. It is translated as CASSFNGRQWQETQYF. The whole variable domain, remainder taken from reference TRBV11-1 and TRBJ2-5, is EAEVAQSPRYKITEKSQAVAFWCDPISGHATLYWYRQILGQGPELLVQFQDESVVDDSQLPKDRFSAERLKGVDSTLKIQPAELGDSAMYLCASSFNGRQWQETQYFGPGTRLLVL.

The V call is TRBV18, the J call TRBJ2-3; 7 positions match TRBD2. The CDR3 sequence is 15 residues long. Germline V gives CDR1 KGHSH, CDR2 LQKENI. Germline trimming cut 5 bases from V and 0 bases from J; bases unmatched to any gene: 5. The CDR3 loop is CASSVSGASTDTQYF. DNA for the CDR3: TGTGCCAGCTCAGTGAGCGGGGCTAGCACAGATACGCAGTATTTT.

This chain joins TRBV11-3 and TRBJ1-6; D is undetermined. Germline V gives CDR1 SGHNT, CDR2 YENEEA. V shed 2 bases and J shed 8 bases, with 7 bases lying between them. CDR3 length equals 13 residues. In nucleotides, the CDR3 is TGTGCCAGCAGCTTATTACGGGATTCACCCCTCCACTTT. Protein: CASSLLRDSPLHF.

This sequence joins TRBV28 and TRBJ1-4; D call uncertain. Germline V CDR1 and CDR2: MDHEN, SYDVKM. The V end was cut by 5 bases, the J end by 8 bases, with 9 bases between. The CDR3 has 12 amino acids. CDR3 nucleotide sequence: TGTGCCAGCAGTCCCGAAGAGGAAAAACTGTTTTTT. The encoded protein is CASSPEEEKLFF.

This chain connects TRBV28 to TRBJ2-2; 9 nucleotides line up with TRBD2. Germline CDR1 reads MDHEN; CDR2 reads SYDVKM. V gave up 5 bases and J gave up 5 bases; unmatched junction bases: 9. This CDR3 is 16 amino acids long. In DNA, the CDR3 is TGTGCCAGCAGTACCAGCGGGAGGACGTGGACCGGGGAGCTGTTTTTT. Translating gives CASSTSGRTWTGELFF.

V usage is TRBV5-4 and J usage is TRBJ2-1; D gene ambiguous. Germline V gives CDR1 SGHNT, CDR2 YYREEE (reference sequence). The V gene lost 4 bases and the J gene lost 5 bases, with 16 bases spanning the gap. CDR3 length equals 15 residues. CDR3 nucleotide sequence: TGTGCCAGCAGCATTCAGACAAGACCCGACAATGAGCAGTTCTTC. Translating it yields CASSIQTRPDNEQFF.

This clone was observed a single time. The gene calls are TRBV7-8 and TRBJ2-2, with D possibly TRBD1 on 6 matching bases. Per the germline V gene, CDR1 is SGHVS and CDR2 is FQNEAQ. The CDR3 has 13 amino acids. V was cut by 2 bases and J by 8 bases, with 9 bases left in between. CDR3 sequence (DNA): TGTGCCAGCAGCTTAATAGGGACAGGGGAGCTGTTTTTT. Its protein is CASSLIGTGELFF.

This clone was seen a single time. The chain links TRBV7-6 to TRBJ1-1, with 11 nucleotides matching TRBD1. Germline trimming cut 3 bases from V and 3 bases from J; bases unmatched to any gene: 12. Germline CDR1 SGHVS, CDR2 FNYEAQ. This CDR3 contains 18 residues. CDR3 sequence reads: CASSLGLGQGAGDTEAFF. DNA for the CDR3: TGTGCCAGCAGCTTGGGGTTAGGACAGGGGGCGGGGGACACTGAAGCTTTCTTT.

V gene TRBV6-2 or TRBV6-3 combines with J gene TRBJ2-7, with TRBD2 matching 12 bases. Germline V gives CDR1 MNHEY, CDR2 SVGEGT. The CDR3 extends over 16 amino acids. V gave up 5 bases and J gave up 5 bases; unmatched junction bases: 10. The CDR3 nucleotides read TGTGCCAGCAGTCGGACTAGCGGGAAACGCCGACACGAGCAGTACTTC. Residues: CASSRTSGKRRHEQYF.

The DNA of the CDR3 is TGTGCCAGCAGCTGGGGACTTAAAGATGAGCAGTTCTTC. Translated, it gives CASSWGLKDEQFF. This chain connects TRBV9 to TRBJ2-1, with D possibly TRBD2 on 6 matching bases. Per the germline V gene, CDR1 is SGDLS and CDR2 is YYNGEE. Trimming cost V 4 bases and J 8 bases, with 13 bases left between them. The CDR3 runs to 13 residues.

The J gene is TRBJ2-3, the V gene TRBV6-1, with 8 bases that match TRBD1. Germline trimming cut 2 bases from V and 6 bases from J; bases unmatched to any gene: 1. This CDR3 is built from 13 residues. Germline-derived CDR1 and CDR2 are MNHNS and SASEGT. The CDR3 DNA reads as TGTGCCAGCAGTGAACAGGGGGCCGATACGCAGTATTTT. Its protein is CASSEQGADTQYF.

This clone has a single count. V gene TRBV19 combines with J gene TRBJ2-1, with 14 positions matching TRBD2. In germline, CDR1 is LNHDA, CDR2 SQIVND (reference sequence). This CDR3 region has 13 residues. After removal of 7 bases from V and 9 bases from J, the junction contained 2 bases not matched to a gene. This chain's CDR3 is CASTGTSGGEQFF. CDR3 in DNA: TGTGCCAGTACCGGGACTAGCGGGGGTGAGCAGTTCTTC.

This clone has just a few counts. V usage is TRBV19 and J usage is TRBJ1-5, with TRBD1 as a possible D gene (5 bases). CDR3 size: 13 residues. Germline V gene sequence: CDR1 LNHDA, CDR2 SQIVND (reference sequence). The V gene lost 10 bases and the J gene lost 1 base, with 11 bases spanning the gap. The CDR3 DNA follows: TGTGCCACCTGGGGGGGAAGCAATCAGCCCCAGCATTTT. Encoded protein: CATWGGSNQPQHF.

The gene calls are TRBV7-2 and TRBJ2-5; 10 bases are a match to TRBD1. The J segment lost 5 bases and the V segment lost 6 bases, leaving 6 bases of the junction unmatched. The CDR3 spans 14 residues. Germline CDR1 SGHTA, CDR2 FQGNSA. As DNA, the CDR3 is TGTGCCAGCAGAAAGACAGGGGGCGCGGAGACCCAGTACTTC. Protein sequence: CASRKTGGAETQYF.

CDR3 protein: CASSMAGYGNEQFF. The CDR3 region has the DNA TGTGCCAGTAGTATGGCAGGGTATGGCAATGAGCAGTTCTTC. This rearrangement joins TRBV19 to TRBJ2-1; tentatively, D is TRBD1 (5 bases). Germline-derived CDR1 and CDR2 are LNHDA and SQIVND (reference sequence). CDR3 length: 14 residues. Trimming shortened V by 3 bases and J by 6 bases, and 12 bases separated the two germline ends.

The table lists this clone with a few counts. The CDR3 nucleotides read TGCGCCAGCAGCCGGGATCTAGCGGGAGGATGGGAGCGCAATGAGCAGTTCTTC. Translated: CASSRDLAGGWERNEQFF. The rearrangement links TRBV4-1 to TRBJ2-1; 11 bases fit TRBD2. CDR1 and CDR2 (germline): MGHRA, YSYEKL. V dropped 4 bases and J dropped 6; count of bases not matched to a gene: 14. The CDR3 length is 18 residues.